This passage covers 26 T cell receptor beta chains from one sample sequenced in a study of shared clonotypes between healthy human individuals. The naive CD8 population came from CD45RO-negative cells selected for CCR7, without terminally differentiated effector memory CD45RA+ cells. TCRdb's table, derived via immunoSEQ multiplex PCR, lists solely in-frame clones and lacks some. The repertoire holds 550,000 to 600,000 clones, with 95% to 98% as singletons. The sample comprised naive CD8+ T cells sorted from blood. These receptors were taken from a man in his thirties or forties in good health.

The V gene is TRBV30, the J gene TRBJ1-5, with TRBD1 as a possible D gene (5 bases). Trimming stripped 4 bases from V and 0 bases from J, with 10 bases between. The germline V gene has CDR1 GTSNPN and CDR2 SVGIG (reference sequence). The CDR3 is 14 amino acids. DNA for the CDR3: TGTGCCTGGACAACAGGTTATAGCAATCAGCCCCAGCATTTT. Translation: CAWTTGYSNQPQHF. The full variable domain, in which reference TRBV30 and TRBJ1-5 provide the parts outside the CDR3, is SQTIHQWPATLVQPVGSPLSLECTVEGTSNPNLYWYRQAAGRGLQLLFYSVGIGQISSEVPQNLSASRPQDRQFILSSKKLLLSDSGFYLCAWTTGYSNQPQHFGDGTRLSIL.

The chain couples TRBV11-2 to TRBJ2-5; D ambiguous. The CDR3 runs to 13 residues. CDR1 and CDR2 (germline): SGHAT, FQNNGV. Trimming removed 3 bases from V and 4 bases from J, with 9 bases in between. Here the CDR3 reads CASSFRSGETQYF. The CDR3 DNA reads TGTGCCAGCAGCTTTCGGTCTGGAGAGACCCAGTACTTC.

This chain uses TRBV11-2 with TRBJ2-2; D remains unclear. The germline gives CDR1 SGHAT, CDR2 FQNNGV. V was trimmed by 4 bases and J by 4 bases, leaving 13 bases between them. The CDR3 length is 15 residues. The CDR3 DNA follows: TGTGCCAGCAGCTCATTATGGGAATTCACCGGGGAGCTGTTTTTT. Encoded protein: CASSSLWEFTGELFF.

This clone was seen just once. CDR3 protein: CASSLSGTGHNEKLFF. The CDR3 region has the DNA TGTGCCAGCAGTCTCTCCGGGACGGGTCATAATGAAAAACTGTTTTTT. J is TRBJ1-4 and V is TRBV28, with D possibly matching TRBD1 (5 bases). V lost 5 bases to trimming and J lost 4 bases, with 17 bases between them. Looked up from germline, CDR1 is MDHEN and CDR2 is SYDVKM. CDR3 length equals 16 residues.

V and J are TRBV27 and TRBJ2-1; D is uncertain. CDR3 size: 12 residues. Germline V gene data show CDR1 as MNHEY and CDR2 as SMNVEV (reference sequence). The V end lost 6 bases, the J end lost 6 bases, and 9 bases lay between the germline ends. The CDR3 loop reads CASRELFNEQFF. DNA for the CDR3: TGTGCCAGCAGGGAGCTGTTCAATGAGCAGTTCTTC.

The chain joins TRBV10-2 to TRBJ2-5; 14 bases match TRBD2. The V gene's germline CDR1 is WSHSY and CDR2 SAAADI. The CDR3 has 18 residues. After removal of 4 bases from V and 9 bases from J, the junction contained 16 bases not matched to a gene. CDR3 coding DNA: TGCGCCAGCAGTGTGGGGACTAGCGGGAGTTTAGGACGCCTGGCCCAGTACTTC. This gives the protein CASSVGTSGSLGRLAQYF.

This clone was seen once. The rearrangement uses TRBV27 and TRBJ2-1; either TRBD1 or TRBD2 may supply D (6 bases each). Trimming cost V 5 bases and J 2 bases, with 16 bases left between them. The CDR3 spans 16 residues. Per the germline V gene, CDR1 is MNHEY and CDR2 is SMNVEV (reference sequence). As DNA, the CDR3 is TGTGCCAGCAGTCTGGGGGCGGGATTGACCTACAATGAGCAGTTCTTC. Translation gives CASSLGAGLTYNEQFF.

V is TRBV19 and J is TRBJ1-2, with D possibly TRBD1 on 5 matching bases. V lost 5 bases to trimming and J lost 4 bases, with 23 bases between them. Germline CDR1 reads LNHDA; CDR2 reads SQIVND (reference sequence). The CDR3 runs 17 residues. CDR3 coding DNA: TGTGCCAGTAGTGTCCGGGACGATCGAAGAGGGCTCTATGGCTACACCTTC. Translation: CASSVRDDRRGLYGYTF.

The V call is TRBV5-6, the J call TRBJ1-4; 10 positions agree with TRBD1. Losses at the gene ends were 4 bases for V and 3 bases for J; bases not matched to a gene: 9. Germline V gives CDR1 SGHDT, CDR2 YYEEEE. The CDR3 is 17 residues long. In DNA form, the CDR3 reads TGTGCCAGCAGCACCCGGGACAGGGGCTGGGCTAATGAAAAACTGTTTTTT. Translating gives CASSTRDRGWANEKLFF.

With respect to this clone: Different DNA sequences within this sample yield the same CDR3. The chain combines TRBV27 with TRBJ1-5; TRBD1 is a possible D gene (6 bases). The germline V gene encodes CDR1 MNHEY and CDR2 SMNVEV (reference sequence). V lost 3 bases to trimming and J lost 6 bases, with 12 bases between them. CDR3 size: 14 residues. The CDR3 loop reads CASSFLGGGQPQHF. The CDR3 nucleotides are TGTGCCAGCAGTTTTTTAGGGGGTGGTCAGCCCCAGCATTTT.

The chain links TRBV9 to TRBJ2-1; 8 nucleotides match TRBD1. This CDR3 region has 14 residues. Germline trimming cut 4 bases from V and 8 bases from J; bases unmatched to any gene: 8. CDR1 SGDLS and CDR2 YYNGEE come from the germline V gene. CDR3 loop: CASSPYPGGYEQFF. For the CDR3, the DNA is TGTGCCAGCAGCCCCTACCCAGGGGGCTATGAGCAGTTCTTC.

V and J are TRBV5-5 and TRBJ2-5; D is unclear. CDR1 is SGHKS, CDR2 YYEKEE, per germline (reference sequence). This CDR3 has 15 amino acids. With 0 bases removed from V and 3 bases from J, the gap between germline ends came to 12 bases. The DNA of the CDR3 is TGTGCCAGCAGCTTGGACGTCGGCAGGAAAGAGACCCAGTACTTC. Amino acids: CASSLDVGRKETQYF. Variable domain in full (rest from reference TRBV5-5 and TRBJ2-5): DAGVTQSPTHLIKTRGQQVTLRCSPISGHKSVSWYQQVLGQGPQFIFQYYEKEERGRGNFPDRFSARQFPNYSSELNVNALLLGDSALYLCASSLDVGRKETQYFGPGTRLLVL.

DNA of the CDR3: TGCAGCGTTGAAGATTCGGGACTGGTCACCGGGGAGCTGTTTTTT. It yields the protein CSVEDSGLVTGELFF. This chain joins TRBV29-1 and TRBJ2-2; TRBD2 is a possible D gene (6 bases). Between the trimmed V and J ends, which lost 0 bases and 4 bases, there was a span of 12 bases. Germline CDR1 reads SQVTM; CDR2 reads ANQGSEA. CDR3 length: 15 amino acids.

The gene calls are TRBV30 and TRBJ2-7; no reliable D call. The CDR3 consists of 11 residues. CDR1 and CDR2 (germline): GTSNPN, SVGIG (reference sequence). The CDR3 DNA reads as TGTGCGAGTCTGCTTGGGAACGAGCAGTACTTC. It yields the protein CASLLGNEQYF.

The chain is built from TRBV13 and TRBJ2-1; D remains unclear. Germline V lookup: CDR1 PRHDT, CDR2 FYEKMQ (reference sequence). This CDR3 contains 11 residues. The V and J ends lost 1 base and 9 bases respectively, with 4 bases between them. The chain's CDR3 is CASSLDAEQFF. In DNA, the CDR3 is TGTGCCAGCAGCTTAGATGCTGAGCAGTTCTTC.

This rearrangement joins TRBV19 to TRBJ2-1, with TRBD2 identical over 8 bases. The CDR3 is made up of 16 amino acids. Germline V lookup: CDR1 LNHDA, CDR2 SQIVND (reference sequence). V dropped 2 bases and J dropped 4; count of bases not matched to a gene: 7. The CDR3 coding sequence is TGTGCCAGTAGTATAAAGGGACTAGGGGGTTACAATGAGCAGTTCTTC. Translation: CASSIKGLGGYNEQFF. Drawing the rest from reference TRBV19 and TRBJ2-1, the complete variable domain is DGGITQSPKYLFRKEGQNVTLSCEQNLNHDAMYWYRQDPGQGLRLIYYSQIVNDFQKGDIAEGYSVSREKKESFPLTVTSAQKNPTAFYLCASSIKGLGGYNEQFFGPGTRLTVL.

The V gene is TRBV7-9, the J gene TRBJ2-5; a weak D match, TRBD1 (6 bases). Germline V gene lookup returns CDR1 SEHNR and CDR2 FQNEAQ (reference sequence). Trimming shortened V by 5 bases and J by 4 bases, and 14 bases separated the two germline ends. CDR3 length equals 14 residues. As DNA, the CDR3 is TGTGCCAGCAGCACACCAGGGGCACGAGAGACCCAGTACTTC. Residues: CASSTPGARETQYF.

This chain joins TRBV9 and TRBJ2-2, with 8 bases matching TRBD2. Per germline, CDR1 SGDLS and CDR2 YYNGEE. V lost 0 bases to trimming and J lost 2 bases; unmatched junction nucleotides: 12. There are 19 residues in the CDR3. In DNA form, the CDR3 reads TGTGCCAGCAGCGTAGGGCCCCTACCGTTAGCGGGAAACACCGGGGAGCTGTTTTTT. Its translation is CASSVGPLPLAGNTGELFF.

The chain carries TRBV27 and TRBJ2-7, with unresolved D. In germline, CDR1 is MNHEY, CDR2 SMNVEV (reference sequence). The CDR3 totals 12 residues. V was shortened by 4 bases and J by 4 bases, with 8 bases between the two germline ends. CDR3 protein: CASSSQSYEQYF. The CDR3 DNA reads TGTGCCAGCAGTTCACAGTCGTACGAGCAGTACTTC.

The chain is built from TRBV29-1 and TRBJ2-3; possibly TRBD1 for D (5 bases). Trimming stripped 8 bases from V and 2 bases from J, with 20 bases between. Per the germline V gene, CDR1 is SQVTM and CDR2 is ANQGSEA. This CDR3 contains 15 residues. As DNA, the CDR3 is TGCAGCTGTCGTCCAGGGATCATTACCACAGATACGCAGTATTTT. This sequence encodes CSCRPGIITTDTQYF.

This clone is a singleton in its sample. The chain joins TRBV18 to TRBJ2-1; 7 nucleotides agree with TRBD1. The germline V gene encodes CDR1 KGHSH and CDR2 LQKENI. The CDR3 has 13 amino acids. The J segment lost 7 bases and the V segment lost 8 bases, leaving 8 bases of the junction unmatched. As DNA, the CDR3 is TGTGCCAGCCTAAAGACAGGGAAGAATGAGCAGTTCTTC. This gives the protein CASLKTGKNEQFF.

The gene calls are TRBV4-1 and TRBJ2-2; 10 bases agree with TRBD2. The germline V gene has CDR1 MGHRA and CDR2 YSYEKL. V shed 7 bases, J shed 3 bases, and the junction held 8 bases outside the gene matches. CDR3 length equals 16 residues. The chain's CDR3 is CASTIAGGADTGELFF. The CDR3 region has the DNA TGCGCCAGCACCATAGCGGGAGGCGCGGACACCGGGGAGCTGTTTTTT.

About this clone itself: At the DNA level, this CDR3 is encoded by other sequences in the same sample as well. The genes are TRBV2 and TRBJ2-7; TRBD1 agrees at 9 bases. Looked up from germline, CDR1 is SNHLY and CDR2 is FYNNEI. J was trimmed by 2 bases and V by 8 bases; bases with no gene match: 7. The CDR3 runs to 14 residues. CDR3 amino acids: CASSEGTGTYEQYF. Here the CDR3 DNA reads TGTGCCAGCTCAGAGGGGACAGGGACCTACGAGCAGTACTTC.

This clone came up once. This chain joins TRBV6-1 and TRBJ2-7, with D unresolved. Trimming removed 7 bases from V and 0 bases from J, with 13 bases in between. Germline V CDR1 and CDR2: MNHNS, SASEGT. There are 14 residues in the CDR3. CDR3 residues: CASKTDHTSYEQYF. DNA of the CDR3: TGTGCCAGCAAGACGGATCATACCTCCTACGAGCAGTACTTC.

V usage is TRBV9 and J usage is TRBJ1-2; D is perhaps TRBD1 (6 bases). Per the germline V gene, CDR1 is SGDLS and CDR2 is YYNGEE. Trimming stripped 5 bases from V and 1 base from J, with 18 bases between. The CDR3 has 16 residues. The chain's CDR3 is CASRGLQGPLNYGYTF. As DNA, the CDR3 is TGTGCCAGCAGGGGTTTACAGGGCCCCCTTAACTATGGCTACACCTTC.

A single count supports this clone. This chain connects TRBV6-1 to TRBJ1-5; the D is unclear. The CDR3 loop spans 11 amino acids. Germline V CDR1 and CDR2: MNHNS, SASEGT. The ends were cut back, 2 bases at V and 7 bases at J, with 3 bases in the middle. CDR3 nucleotide sequence: TGTGCCAGCAGTGAAAGCCAGCCCCAGCATTTT. Translation: CASSESQPQHF.